This TCR beta chain emerged from a study of T-cell reconstitution after alpha-beta-depleted transplantation in children. Preparation of the TCRbeta library involved a method that used unique molecular identifiers. MiXCR, applied by TCRdb to the PCR reads, yields one record per CDR3 protein. This table has around 600,000 distinct CDR3 sequences, over 9.5% appearing once. The CDR3 runs 14 residues. Trimming took 3 bases from V and 4 from J; bases not matched to a gene: 9. The germline gives CDR1 DFQATT, CDR2 SNEGSKA (reference sequence). This clonotype occurred many times. This receptor was taken from a human donor who donated a stem cell graft to a child with acute myeloid leukemia. The rearrangement links TRBV20-1 to TRBJ2-7, with TRBD1 matching 7 bases. The sequencing here drew on PBMCs from the stem cell graft donor, taken from the stem cell graft. CDR3 sequence (DNA): TGCAGTGCTAGTCCCCGGGACAGCCCGTACGAGCAGTACTTC. Encoded protein: CSASPRDSPYEQYF.